This TCR beta chain is drawn from a study of T cells in women clearing cervical HPV infection. As regards this clone: Its antigen is unidentified. The read is 3 residues too short to cover the CDR3 end, so that end is filled in from the germline J gene. This specimen includes other DNA sequences encoding the same CDR3.

Each participant carried one incident cervical HPV16 infection only. TCRdb's table, derived via immunoSEQ multiplex PCR, lists solely in-frame clones and lacks some. The sample includes about 31,000 clones. The germline V gene encodes CDR1 SEHNR and CDR2 FQNEAQ (reference sequence). This CDR3 spans 15 amino acids. V lost 0 bases to trimming and J lost 2 bases, with 10 bases between them. Broader study findings: A classifier using richness and V gene abundances reached an AUC of about 0.83. TRBV6-7 abundance was lower in cases than controls (roughly 0.11% versus 0.16%).

The sequencing input was blood buffy coat. The V gene is TRBV7-9, the J gene TRBJ1-2, with D maybe TRBD1 (5 bases). This receptor was obtained from a woman aged 18-69 years with a cervical HPV16 infection that either progressed to CIN3+ or cleared (not recorded which). The sequenced part of the CDR3 DNA is TGTGCCAGCAGCTTAGCGACGACAGCCAACTATGGC. Residues: CASSLATTANYG. The full CDR3 protein is CASSLATTANYGYTF.